This T cell receptor (beta chain) is from a study of T cell changes during pregnancy in multiple sclerosis. Sequencing used immunoSEQ multiplex PCR; TCRdb keeps in-frame clones, though not all of them. The table has approximately 66,000 clones, roughly 91% seen once. Trimming took 5 bases from V and 3 from J; bases not matched to a gene: 3. There are 15 residues in the CDR3. CDR1 and CDR2 from the germline V gene are MNHNS and SASEGT. This material consisted of CD8+ T cells from peripheral blood mononuclear cells, taken before pregnancy. The TCR was taken from a female donor with multiple sclerosis, enrolled in a pregnancy study. This chain uses TRBV6-1 with TRBJ2-2, with 10 bases aligning to TRBD1. The chain's CDR3 is CASSSGQGDTGELFF. The DNA for the CDR3 is TGTGCCAGCAGTTCCGGACAGGGGGACACCGGGGAGCTGTTTTTT.